The 14 T cell receptor beta chains below all came from one sample that was sequenced in a study of siplizumab effects on memory and regulatory T cells. The assay was immunoSEQ multiplex PCR, and TCRdb's table has in-frame clones only and misses some. Of roughly 100,000 clones in the sample, roughly 93% are singletons; the top ten hold roughly 0.59%. Specimen: Tregs sorted from blood. The source of these receptors is a human donor in good health.

This clone has a single count. The J gene is TRBJ1-2, the V gene TRBV2; possible D gene TRBD1, 6 bases. Germline-derived CDR1 and CDR2 are SNHLY and FYNNEI. There are 12 residues in the CDR3. V was pared by 6 bases and J by 1 base, with 6 bases between. CDR3 residues: CASRGGNYGYTF. CDR3 nucleotide sequence: TGTGCCAGCAGAGGGGGTAACTATGGCTACACCTTC.

This chain links TRBV13 with TRBJ1-2; 7 nucleotides match TRBD1. The junction had 10 bases not matched to a gene; V was cut back by 6 bases and J by 0 bases. This CDR3 has 16 amino acids. The germline V gene has CDR1 PRHDT and CDR2 FYEKMQ (reference sequence). The CDR3 bases are TGTGCCAGCAGTTCTTGGACAGGACTAACTAACTATGGCTACACCTTC. It specifies CASSSWTGLTNYGYTF.

V gene TRBV25-1 combines with J gene TRBJ1-3; D not resolved. Germline lookup yields CDR1 MGHDK and CDR2 SYGVNS. Trimming shortened V by 5 bases and J by 0 bases, and 5 bases separated the two germline ends. The CDR3 contains 13 residues. The CDR3 region is CASSRLSGNTIYF. CDR3 coding DNA: TGTGCCAGCAGTAGACTCTCTGGAAACACCATATATTTT.

CDR3 in amino acids: CASSWNRGLSGEQYF. The CDR3 region has the DNA TGTGCCAGCAGCTGGAACAGGGGGCTATCAGGCGAGCAGTACTTC. The V gene is TRBV7-8, the J gene TRBJ2-7, with 9 bases aligning to TRBD1. The CDR3 totals 15 residues. With V trimmed by 4 bases and J by 6 bases, 10 bases remained unmatched. Germline CDR1 reads SGHVS; CDR2 reads FQNEAQ. Full variable domain (remainder filled in from reference TRBV7-8 and TRBJ2-7): GAGVSQSPRYKVAKRGQDVALRCDPISGHVSLFWYQQALGQGPEFLTYFQNEAQLDKSGLPSDRFFAERPEGSVSTLKIQRTQQEDSAVYLCASSWNRGLSGEQYFGPGTRLTVT.

This clone appeared a single time. The chain couples TRBV5-1 to TRBJ2-4; D gene ambiguous. Trimming took off 0 bases at V and 4 bases at J, with 5 bases between the two ends. The CDR3 runs to 13 residues. Germline lookup yields CDR1 SGHRS and CDR2 YFSETQ. This CDR3 is CASSLAVKNIQYF. The CDR3 DNA follows: TGCGCCAGCAGCTTGGCCGTTAAAAACATTCAGTACTTC.

V usage is TRBV10-3 and J usage is TRBJ2-3; D may be TRBD1 (6 bases). There are 14 residues in the CDR3. Trimming cost V 2 bases and J 1 base, with 7 bases left between them. From germline, CDR1 is ENHRY and CDR2 SYGVKD. The CDR3: CAISEEGGTDTQYF. The CDR3 region has the DNA TGTGCCATCAGTGAGGAGGGGGGCACAGATACGCAGTATTTT.

J is TRBJ1-6 and V is TRBV15; 7 positions agree with TRBD1. After removal of 2 bases from V and 6 bases from J, the junction contained 4 bases not matched to a gene. The CDR3 is 15 residues long. Germline V gene lookup returns CDR1 LNHNV and CDR2 YYDKDF (reference sequence). The CDR3 region is CATSRQGVGNSPLHF. The CDR3 coding sequence is TGTGCCACCAGCAGACAGGGGGTCGGTAATTCACCCCTCCACTTT.

The chain recombines TRBV6-1 with TRBJ1-4; D gene unclear. The CDR3 runs 15 residues. CDR1 is MNHNS and CDR2 is SASEGT in the germline V gene. V was trimmed by 3 bases and J by 4 bases, leaving 12 bases between them. This CDR3 reads CASSDMNFLNEKLFF. DNA of the CDR3: TGTGCCAGCAGTGACATGAACTTCCTTAATGAAAAACTGTTTTTT.

The chain couples TRBV25-1 to TRBJ2-5; D is undetermined. Germline loops: CDR1 MGHDK, CDR2 SYGVNS. Between the trimmed V and J ends, which lost 6 bases and 4 bases, there was a span of 6 bases. There are 11 residues in the CDR3. CDR3 nucleotides: TGTGCCAGCAGCATAAGAGAGACCCAGTACTTC. Translated: CASSIRETQYF.

V and J are TRBV30 and TRBJ1-1, with D uncertain. V lost 2 bases to trimming and J lost 1 base, with 11 bases between them. Germline V CDR1 and CDR2: GTSNPN, SVGIG (reference sequence). This CDR3 contains 14 residues. The chain's CDR3 is CAWSKTVGNTEAFF. The CDR3 DNA reads as TGTGCCTGGAGTAAGACGGTGGGGAACACTGAAGCTTTCTTT.

The rearrangement uses TRBV5-1 and TRBJ2-3, with D possibly being TRBD2 (6 bases). V was cut by 0 bases and J by 1 base, with 6 bases left in between. The CDR3 is made up of 14 amino acids. Per the germline V gene, CDR1 is SGHRS and CDR2 is YFSETQ. Written as DNA, the CDR3 is TGCGCCAGCAGCTTGGAGCGGGGCACAGATACGCAGTATTTT. This sequence encodes CASSLERGTDTQYF.

The chain has TRBV5-1 and TRBJ2-5; TRBD1 matches 7 bases. The CDR3 is made up of 12 amino acids. V was pared by 4 bases and J by 5 bases, with 2 bases of the junction left unmatched. Per germline, CDR1 SGHRS and CDR2 YFSETQ. DNA for the CDR3: TGCGCCAGCAGCCCGACAGGGGAGACCCAGTACTTC. Translating gives CASSPTGETQYF.

The V gene is TRBV7-9, the J gene TRBJ1-3; D may be TRBD1 (5 bases). The V end was cut by 5 bases, the J end by 4 bases, with 12 bases between. Germline assignment: CDR1 SEHNR and CDR2 FQNEAQ (reference sequence). This CDR3 is built from 14 residues. This CDR3 reads CASSPAGRGNTIYF. The CDR3 bases are TGTGCCAGCAGCCCGGCAGGGAGGGGAAACACCATATATTTT. Full variable domain (rest looked up from reference TRBV7-9 and TRBJ1-3): DTGVSQNPRHKITKRGQNVTFRCDPISEHNRLYWYRQTLGQGPEFLTYFQNEAQLEKSRLLSDRFSAERPKGSFSTLEIQRTEQGDSAMYLCASSPAGRGNTIYFGEGSWLTVV.

Concerning this clone itself: Other DNA sequences in the same sample also yield this CDR3. The gene calls are TRBV7-2 and TRBJ2-1; D remains unclear. CDR1 and CDR2 (germline): SGHTA, FQGNSA. The V gene lost 0 bases and the J gene lost 4 bases, with 4 bases spanning the gap. The CDR3 has 13 residues. The CDR3 loop reads CASSLALYNEQFF. CDR3 in DNA: TGTGCCAGCAGCTTAGCTCTATACAATGAGCAGTTCTTC.